The clone carrying this T cell receptor (beta chain) has at least ten counts. Its target is unknown. This CDR3 has 13 residues. Trimming pared 5 bases from V and 3 bases from J, leaving 10 bases between. The germline gives CDR1 SGHTA, CDR2 FQGNSA. The sample belongs to a study of T cells after yellow fever vaccination. General study findings and limits: Most primary-vaccination clones recurred post-booster (more than 95% CD4, about 87% CD8).

TCRdb recomputed calls from the 5' RACE reads with MiXCR, one row per CDR3 protein. The sample yields 150,000 to 200,000 distinct CDR3 sequences, roughly a tenth seen once. This receptor was identified in a man aged 18 to 35 who received the YFV17D yellow fever vaccine. The chain couples TRBV7-2 to TRBJ1-1, with D unresolved. Sample: CD8+ T cells sorted from PBMCs, taken 45 days after the yellow fever booster vaccination. The DNA for the CDR3 is TGTGCCAGCAGCCCTCTTGGGTACACTGAAGCTTTCTTT. It is translated as CASSPLGYTEAFF.